This T cell receptor beta chain derives from a study of blood T cell repertoires in COVID-19. Across the study: The United States, Italy and Spain supplied acute and convalescent COVID-19 samples. PBMCs, B-cell-depleted T cells, or T cells were the source of the cDNA or gDNA that made up the material.

Authors' methods: Reference gene primer amplification in the assay estimated nucleated cell counts. Only in-frame clones appear in the TCRdb table, and some are missing; sequencing was by immunoSEQ multiplex PCR. V, J and clone size reflect that table, while D and trimming were determined from the DNA. Of about 300,000 clones listed, about 87% are singletons. Germline assignment: CDR1 SEHNR and CDR2 FQNEAQ (reference sequence). The CDR3 totals 15 residues. V was shortened by 4 bases and J by 5 bases, with 18 bases between the two germline ends. The chain carries TRBV7-9 and TRBJ2-7; D might be TRBD2 (5 bases). The source material was peripheral blood. This clonotype was obtained from a woman in her 30s who had recovered from COVID-19. As DNA, the CDR3 is TGTGCCAGCAGCTCTCCCCCCCCGCCCGGGGACGAGCAGTACTTC. As protein: CASSSPPPPGDEQYF.